The 30 T cell receptor beta chains below were found in one sample sequenced in a study of T cell repertoires in cytomegalovirus infection. TCRdb reprocessed the reads via MiXCR and lists one record per CDR3 protein. The table has some 300,000 distinct CDR3 sequences, 9.6% seen once. Material: PBMCs. The receptors were sampled from a human donor in good health (CMV status not recorded). Some clones in this sample may be carry-over from other donors' samples.

This clonotype has ten or more counts. This chain connects TRBV7-6 to TRBJ1-5, with unresolved D. Germline CDR1 and CDR2: SGHVS and FNYEAQ. The CDR3 length is 13 residues. Deletions cut 3 bases from V and 7 bases from J, with 10 bases between. The CDR3 nucleotides are TGTGCCAGCAGCTTCCGGGAAAAACAGCCCCAGCATTTT. Translation gives CASSFREKQPQHF.

The chain recombines TRBV5-1 with TRBJ2-1; 10 nucleotides agree with TRBD1. The CDR3 runs to 17 residues. Trimming took 4 bases from V and 2 from J; bases not matched to a gene: 9. Germline assignment: CDR1 SGHRS and CDR2 YFSETQ. The chain's CDR3 is CASSRSRGQGTYNEQFF. The DNA of the CDR3 is TGCGCCAGCAGCAGAAGCAGGGGACAGGGGACCTACAATGAGCAGTTCTTC.

This clonotype came up many times. The rearrangement links TRBV6-1 to TRBJ1-4; D uncertain. The CDR3 is made up of 15 amino acids. The germline gives CDR1 MNHNS, CDR2 SASEGT. V lost 6 bases and J lost 8, with 19 bases in between. CDR3 sequence reads: CASSNRHSSREKLFF. The CDR3 DNA reads as TGTGCCAGCAGCAACCGACATTCATCCCGAGAAAAACTGTTTTTT.

V gene TRBV11-2 combines with J gene TRBJ2-2; maybe TRBD2 (7 bases). The CDR3 sequence is 17 residues long. Per germline, CDR1 SGHAT and CDR2 FQNNGV. Trimming left V 0 bases short and J 6 bases short, with 17 bases between. In DNA, the CDR3 is TGTGCCAGCAGCTTAGATCGTCGGGGGGCCGGGGCCGGGGAGCTGTTTTTT. Amino acids: CASSLDRRGAGAGELFF.

V and J are TRBV20-1 and TRBJ2-1; 7 bases are shared with TRBD2. The ends lost 6 bases at V and 6 bases at J; junction bases unmatched: 11. The CDR3 extends over 14 amino acids. Germline values: CDR1 DFQATT, CDR2 SNEGSKA (reference sequence). CDR3 protein: CSASSSGGPNEQFF. The DNA of the CDR3 is TGCAGTGCCTCTTCTAGCGGAGGACCCAATGAGCAGTTCTTC.

The sample holds many counts of this clonotype. The chain combines TRBV7-9 with TRBJ2-5; D is unclear. The CDR3 is made up of 13 amino acids. The germline V gene has CDR1 SEHNR and CDR2 FQNEAQ (reference sequence). V was shortened by 3 bases and J by 4 bases, with 9 bases between the two germline ends. The CDR3 DNA reads TGTGCCAGCAGCTTTTACTCGGCAGAGACCCAGTACTTC. This encodes CASSFYSAETQYF.

The sample holds many counts of this clonotype. The chain combines TRBV19 with TRBJ1-5; D gene uncertain. The CDR3 contains 13 residues. Per the germline V gene, CDR1 is LNHDA and CDR2 is SQIVND (reference sequence). V was shortened by 8 bases and J by 3 bases, with 11 bases between the two germline ends. CDR3: CASSWGFNQPQHF. Here the CDR3 DNA reads TGTGCCAGTTCCTGGGGTTTCAATCAGCCCCAGCATTTT.

This clonotype was observed a handful of times. The CDR3 bases are TGCAGTGCTAGTACACTTACAGGGAACACTGAAGCTTTCTTT. Encoded protein: CSASTLTGNTEAFF. The J gene is TRBJ1-1, the V gene TRBV20-1; TRBD1 is a possible D gene (5 bases). Germline CDR1 reads DFQATT; CDR2 reads SNEGSKA (reference sequence). The CDR3 contains 14 residues. Trimming shortened V by 3 bases and J by 1 base, and 12 bases separated the two germline ends.

This clonotype was detected many times. In nucleotides, the CDR3 is TGTGCCAGCAGCATACAGGACGTCACAGATACGCAGTATTTT. This codes for CASSIQDVTDTQYF. The chain uses TRBV7-8 and TRBJ2-3, with D perhaps TRBD1 (5 bases). Trimming removed 5 bases at V and 2 bases at J, with 11 bases between. Germline assignment: CDR1 SGHVS and CDR2 FQNEAQ. CDR3 length: 14 amino acids.

CDR3 DNA: TGTGCCAGCAGCTCTAGCCCGGACAGGGGAAAGACTGAAGCTTTCTTT. This gives the protein CASSSSPDRGKTEAFF. This rearrangement joins TRBV5-4 to TRBJ1-1; 9 bases are a match to TRBD1. The CDR3 contains 16 residues. Germline-derived CDR1 and CDR2 are SGHNT and YYREEE (reference sequence). V gave up 3 bases and J gave up 5 bases; unmatched junction bases: 11.

This clonotype was counted many times. The chain joins TRBV19 to TRBJ2-1; 10 bases are a match to TRBD1. With 5 bases clipped from V and 7 bases from J, the junction kept 8 bases outside the gene matches. Germline CDR1 reads LNHDA; CDR2 reads SQIVND (reference sequence). The CDR3 has 15 amino acids. CDR3 sequence: CASSLSGTGVNEQFF. The CDR3 region has the DNA TGTGCCAGTAGTTTATCTGGGACAGGGGTGAATGAGCAGTTCTTC.

In this sample, this clonotype turned up many times. The chain employs TRBV29-1 and TRBJ1-1; TRBD1 agrees at 9 bases. V lost 6 bases, J lost 4 bases, and 24 bases stayed unmatched. The CDR3 length is 19 residues. The V gene's germline CDR1 is SQVTM and CDR2 ANQGSEA. As DNA, the CDR3 is TGCAGCGTCCATGGGGGCTACAGGGGGCGAACCCTTTGGGGCACTGAAGCTTTCTTT. Its protein product is CSVHGGYRGRTLWGTEAFF.

V is TRBV10-3 and J is TRBJ2-5; D not resolved. V lost 3 bases, J lost 4 bases, and 3 bases lay in between. This CDR3 spans 11 amino acids. The germline gives CDR1 ENHRY, CDR2 SYGVKD. The CDR3 spells CAISEGETQYF. The CDR3 DNA sequence: TGTGCCATCAGTGAAGGAGAGACCCAGTACTTC.

There are many counts of this clonotype. In DNA, the CDR3 is TGTGCCAGCAGTTTAGGGGGGGGGGCACAGCCCCAGCATTTT. It encodes CASSLGGGAQPQHF. The chain employs TRBV27 and TRBJ1-5, with D perhaps matching TRBD1 (6 bases). This CDR3 has 14 amino acids. Germline CDR1 and CDR2: MNHEY and SMNVEV (reference sequence). V was shortened by 2 bases and J by 7 bases, with 12 bases between the two germline ends.

This clonotype appeared a few times. The CDR3 spells CASSQTRLGRNEQFF. In nucleotides, the CDR3 is TGTGCCAGCAGCCAGACGAGGTTGGGGAGGAATGAGCAGTTCTTC. The chain is built from TRBV27 and TRBJ2-1; possibly TRBD2 for D (6 bases). Germline values: CDR1 MNHEY, CDR2 SMNVEV (reference sequence). With 6 bases removed from V and 7 bases from J, the gap between germline ends came to 19 bases. CDR3 length equals 15 residues.

This clonotype was found many times. The gene calls are TRBV6-6 and TRBJ2-1, with a tentative D call TRBD2 (7 bases). Germline CDR1 is MNHNY and CDR2 is SVGAGI (reference sequence). Trimming pared 0 bases from V and 6 bases from J, leaving 15 bases between. The CDR3 totals 16 residues. CDR3 sequence: CASSYSPAGEGNEQFF. CDR3 DNA sequence: TGTGCCAGCAGTTACTCTCCGGCAGGGGAGGGCAATGAGCAGTTCTTC.

Many counts were recorded for this clonotype. The chain uses TRBV28 and TRBJ2-2, with unresolved D. V gave up 6 bases and J gave up 8 bases, with 7 bases separating them. CDR3 size: 11 residues. The germline CDR1 and CDR2 sequences are MDHEN and SYDVKM. The CDR3 here is CASSAGGELFF. The CDR3 DNA reads TGTGCCAGCAGCGCCGGGGGGGAGCTGTTTTTT. Complete variable domain (other parts from reference TRBV28 and TRBJ2-2): DVKVTQSSRYLVKRTGEKVFLECVQDMDHENMFWYRQDPGLGLRLIYFSYDVKMKEKGDIPEGYSVSREKKERFSLILESASTNQTSMYLCASSAGGELFFGEGSRLTVL.

This clonotype was seen at least ten times. As DNA, the CDR3 is TGTGCCAGCAGTTTTATGCGGCACAATGAGCAGTTCTTC. Its protein product is CASSFMRHNEQFF. The rearrangement links TRBV28 to TRBJ2-1, with no clear D. CDR1 and CDR2 from the germline V gene are MDHEN and SYDVKM. Trimming shortened V by 3 bases and J by 5 bases, and 8 bases separated the two germline ends. The CDR3 covers 13 residues.

Many counts were recorded for this clonotype. This CDR3 is CASSSVPGNTIYF. The CDR3 DNA sequence: TGTGCCAGCAGTTCAGTTCCGGGAAACACCATATATTTT. The V call is TRBV12-3 or TRBV12-4, the J call TRBJ1-3; the D is unclear. Trimming removed 4 bases from V and 4 bases from J, with 8 bases in between. The length of the CDR3 is 13 residues.

This clonotype came up a few times. V is TRBV4-2 and J is TRBJ2-3; D gene ambiguous. V was pared by 1 base and J by 1 base, with 12 bases between. This CDR3 comprises 16 residues. The V gene's germline CDR1 is LGHNA and CDR2 YNFKEQ. The CDR3 bases are TGTGCCAGCAGCCAAGGTCTTGGTTCTGGCACAGATACGCAGTATTTT. This sequence encodes CASSQGLGSGTDTQYF.

This clonotype was counted at least ten times. The gene calls are TRBV6-2 or TRBV6-3 and TRBJ1-4, with TRBD1 as a possible D gene (5 bases). Trimming took 11 bases from V and 1 from J, leaving 11 bases between them. CDR3 size: 13 residues. Germline-derived CDR1 and CDR2 are MNHEY and SVGEGT. Written as DNA, the CDR3 is TGTGCCGCCCGGGACGTAACTAATGAAAAACTGTTTTTT. Protein product: CAARDVTNEKLFF.

This clonotype was picked up many times. V and J are TRBV12-3 or TRBV12-4 and TRBJ2-7, with TRBD1 matching 7 bases. Trimming at V came to 4 bases and at J to 1 base, leaving 7 bases not matched to a gene. The CDR3 runs 15 residues. In DNA, the CDR3 is TGTGCCAGCAGTTCCCCCCGGGACAGATCCTACGAGCAGTACTTC. Translated, it gives CASSSPRDRSYEQYF.

The rearrangement uses TRBV14 and TRBJ1-2; D gene uncertain. The CDR3 has 15 amino acids. Germline CDR1 reads SGHDN; CDR2 reads FVKESK. Trimming removed 3 bases at V and 1 base at J, with 12 bases between. The CDR3 DNA is TGTGCCAGCAGCCATGGTGTGGGGAATAACTATGGCTACACCTTC. Protein product: CASSHGVGNNYGYTF.

In this sample, this clonotype turned up once. With a much larger clone just one base away, this may be a read error. V usage is TRBV6-2 or TRBV6-3 and J usage is TRBJ2-7, with D perhaps matching TRBD1 (5 bases). Germline values: CDR1 MNHEY, CDR2 SVGEGT. Trimming removed 9 bases from V and 2 bases from J, with 14 bases in between. The CDR3 has 13 residues. As DNA, the CDR3 is TGTGCCAGTAGGAGCGCAGGGACCTACGAGCAGTACGTC. Translated, it gives CASRSAGTYEQYV.

CDR3 DNA sequence: TGTGCCGGCAGTTTAGACCCATTGGGTGAGCAGTACGTC. Translated: CAGSLDPLGEQYV. This chain connects TRBV12-3 or TRBV12-4 to TRBJ2-7; no firm D call. The CDR3 extends over 13 amino acids.

This clonotype was recorded many times. This sequence joins TRBV4-2 and TRBJ1-1; tentatively, D is TRBD1 (5 bases). CDR3 length: 18 amino acids. V lost 0 bases and J 4 bases, leaving 21 bases between the germline ends. CDR1 and CDR2 from the germline V gene are LGHNA and YNFKEQ. The CDR3 loop is CASSQDHLIGGFGTEAFF. The CDR3 region has the DNA TGTGCCAGCAGCCAAGACCATCTAATCGGGGGTTTTGGCACTGAAGCTTTCTTT.

This clonotype appeared a few times. CDR3 nucleotides: TGCAGTGCGGACGCACAGGGGGCTGGGGGCTACACCTTC. This translates into CSADAQGAGGYTF. V usage is TRBV20-1 and J usage is TRBJ1-2; 9 nucleotides line up with TRBD1. Per germline, CDR1 DFQATT and CDR2 SNEGSKA (reference sequence). The CDR3 is 13 residues long. With 6 bases clipped from V and 8 bases from J, the junction kept 10 bases outside the gene matches.

In its sample, this clonotype was seen a few times. The chain joins TRBV20-1 to TRBJ2-7; no clear D gene. Germline CDR1 is DFQATT and CDR2 is SNEGSKA (reference sequence). This CDR3 spans 12 amino acids. The ends were cut back, 4 bases at V and 4 bases at J, with 11 bases in the middle. CDR3 region: CSATPQGYEQYF. The DNA of the CDR3 is TGCAGTGCTACCCCTCAAGGGTACGAGCAGTACTTC.

This chain joins TRBV20-1 and TRBJ2-1; TRBD1 aligns across 9 bases. Per germline, CDR1 DFQATT and CDR2 SNEGSKA (reference sequence). J was trimmed by 4 bases and V by 5 bases; bases with no gene match: 6. The CDR3 has 14 residues. This chain's CDR3 is CSAATGGGYNEQFF. DNA for the CDR3: TGCAGTGCTGCAACAGGGGGCGGGTACAATGAGCAGTTCTTC.

A few counts support this clonotype. This chain joins TRBV15 and TRBJ2-5; 10 bases align to TRBD2. V trimming: 1 base; J trimming: 3 bases; junction bases outside the gene matches: 5. This CDR3 comprises 16 residues. CDR1 LNHNV and CDR2 YYDKDF come from the germline V gene (reference sequence). This CDR3 reads CATSRGPSGGEETQYF. CDR3 coding DNA: TGTGCCACCAGCAGAGGGCCTAGCGGGGGAGAAGAGACCCAGTACTTC.